The 12 T cell receptor beta chains below come from one sample, sequenced in a study of Graves' ophthalmopathy and Graves' hyperthyroidism. The study amplified TCR beta CDR3 regions using RNA transcripts. RT-PCR in the first round used HTBI primers; a second-round multiplex PCR followed. TCRdb called the multiplex PCR reads again in MiXCR, with one record for every CDR3 protein. Found here are about 590,000 distinct CDR3 sequences, approximately 37% of them singletons; the top ten hold about 4%. Sequencing used peripheral blood or thyroid tissue (not recorded which). These receptors were obtained from an adult man with Graves' hyperthyroidism.

Concerning this clonotype itself: A much larger clonotype is one base distant, so this may be a read error. V is TRBV6-5 and J is TRBJ1-5; 10 bases match TRBD1. V gave up 5 bases and J gave up 5 bases; unmatched junction bases: 6. The germline V gene has CDR1 MNHEY and CDR2 SVGAGI. This CDR3 is 15 amino acids long. The CDR3 DNA follows: TGTGCCAGCAGTGTCGGGACAGGGGATGATCAGCCCCAGCATTTT. It is translated as CASSVGTGDDQPQHF.

The chain combines TRBV10-3 with TRBJ2-6; D perhaps matches TRBD1 (6 bases). V lost 0 bases, J lost 0 bases, and 12 bases lay in between. The CDR3 runs to 18 residues. Per germline, CDR1 ENHRY and CDR2 SYGVKD. Here the CDR3 DNA reads TGTGCCATCAGTGAGTCCAGGGGCAGGGGCTCTGGGGCCAACGTCCTGACTTTC. Translated: CAISESRGRGSGANVLTF.

The chain carries TRBV28 and TRBJ1-4, with 9 bases that match TRBD1. CDR1 is MDHEN and CDR2 is SYDVKM in the germline V gene. V dropped 5 bases and J dropped 6; count of bases not matched to a gene: 7. This CDR3 has 15 residues. The CDR3 protein is CASSVPGQGYEKLFF. The DNA for the CDR3 is TGTGCCAGCAGTGTCCCGGGACAGGGCTATGAAAAACTGTTTTTT.

The chain couples TRBV20-1 to TRBJ2-2; 8 bases line up with TRBD2. V dropped 5 bases and J dropped 7; count of bases not matched to a gene: 0. Germline values: CDR1 DFQATT, CDR2 SNEGSKA (reference sequence). This CDR3 region has 11 residues. The CDR3 region is CSAGTSGELFF. CDR3 DNA sequence: TGCAGTGCTGGGACTAGCGGGGAGCTGTTTTTT.

CDR3 sequence (DNA): TGTGCCAGCAGTTTATCGAGGGGTGGAGGAAACACCATATATTTT. Protein sequence: CASSLSRGGGNTIYF. V and J are TRBV27 and TRBJ1-3; possibly TRBD1 for D (5 bases). The CDR3 sequence is 15 residues long. Germline CDR1 reads MNHEY; CDR2 reads SMNVEV (reference sequence). Trimming removed 0 bases at V and 4 bases at J, with 10 bases between.

The V call is TRBV5-1, the J call TRBJ2-7; TRBD2 matches 12 bases. The trim removed 4 bases at V and 2 bases at J, leaving 10 bases unmatched. The length of the CDR3 is 17 residues. Germline CDR1 and CDR2: SGHRS and YFSETQ. The CDR3 DNA sequence: TGCGCCAGCAGCCCAGGACTAGCGGGATATCCACCCTACGAGCAGTACTTC. This codes for CASSPGLAGYPPYEQYF.

The table lists this clonotype with many counts. The V call is TRBV6-5, the J call TRBJ1-5, with 7 nucleotides matching TRBD1. This CDR3 has 17 residues. Germline V CDR1 and CDR2: MNHEY, SVGAGI. Trimming took 7 bases from V and 0 from J; bases not matched to a gene: 12. CDR3 sequence (DNA): TGTGCCAGCAACGACCCCGGGACAGCCTATAGCAATCAGCCCCAGCATTTT. Translation: CASNDPGTAYSNQPQHF.

Concerning this clonotype: This may stem from a read error, because a much larger clone lies one nucleotide away. This chain's CDR3 is CSASLRGSAAGELFF. The CDR3, as DNA: TGCAGTGCTAGCTTACGAGGTTCCGCCGCCGGGGAGCTGTTTTTT. V is TRBV20-1 and J is TRBJ2-2; D not resolved. The CDR3 is made up of 15 amino acids. Per the germline V gene, CDR1 is DFQATT and CDR2 is SNEGSKA (reference sequence). With 3 bases removed from V and 6 bases from J, the gap between germline ends came to 17 bases.

This clonotype was seen many times. One junction end does not reproduce the germline sequence, and a read error may be involved. This chain connects TRBV6-6 to TRBJ2-7; D unclear. The CDR3 has 12 residues. Per the germline V gene, CDR1 is MNHNY and CDR2 is SVGAGI (reference sequence). This CDR3 reads CASSSGLSEQYF. CDR3 DNA sequence: TGTGCCAGCAGTTCGGGCCTCTCTGAGCAATACTTC.

The V and J genes are TRBV25-1 and TRBJ1-4; 8 bases line up with TRBD1. Germline-derived CDR1 and CDR2 are MGHDK and SYGVNS. The CDR3 spans 20 residues. J lost 0 bases, V lost 4 bases, and 16 bases had no gene match. The CDR3 DNA sequence: TGTGCCAGCAGTGCTAGGGGGTGGGGGACAGGAGTTGCAACTAATGAAAAACTGTTTTTT. This sequence encodes CASSARGWGTGVATNEKLFF. Using reference TRBV25-1 and TRBJ1-4 for the parts outside the CDR3, the full variable domain is EADIYQTPRYLVIGTGKKITLECSQTMGHDKMYWYQQDPGMELHLIHYSYGVNSTEKGDLSSESTVSRIRTEHFPLTLESARPSHTSQYLCASSARGWGTGVATNEKLFFGSGTQLSVL.

Worth noting for this clonotype: Here the CDR3 omits its conserved ending phenylalanine or tryptophan, so a read error is the likely source. This chain links TRBV24-1 with TRBJ2-2, with 8 bases aligning to TRBD1. J lost 7 bases, V lost 7 bases, and 10 bases had no gene match. This CDR3 is built from 15 residues. Germline assignment: CDR1 KGHDR and CDR2 SFDVKD. The CDR3 region has the DNA TGTGCCACCAGCGGAGGACAGGGTTATGGCGGGGAGCTGTTTTCT. Its translation is CATSGGQGYGGELFS.

This clonotype has at least ten counts. The genes are TRBV7-9 and TRBJ2-5; D perhaps matches TRBD1 (5 bases). The CDR3 sequence is 14 residues long. Trimming removed 2 bases from V and 4 bases from J, with 11 bases in between. The germline V gene encodes CDR1 SEHNR and CDR2 FQNEAQ (reference sequence). CDR3 residues: CASSLNQGRETQYF. CDR3 DNA sequence: TGTGCCAGCAGCTTAAATCAGGGAAGAGAGACCCAGTACTTC.